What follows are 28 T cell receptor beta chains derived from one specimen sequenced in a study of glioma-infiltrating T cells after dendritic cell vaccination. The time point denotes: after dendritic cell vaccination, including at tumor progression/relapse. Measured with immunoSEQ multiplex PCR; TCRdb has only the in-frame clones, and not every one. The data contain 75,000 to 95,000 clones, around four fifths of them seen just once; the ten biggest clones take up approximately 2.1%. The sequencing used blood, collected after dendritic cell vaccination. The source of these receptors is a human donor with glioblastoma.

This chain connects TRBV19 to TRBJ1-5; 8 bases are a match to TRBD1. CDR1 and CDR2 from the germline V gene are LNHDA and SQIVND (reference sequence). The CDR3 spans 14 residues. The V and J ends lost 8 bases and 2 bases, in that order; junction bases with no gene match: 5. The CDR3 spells CASGMGQGNQPQHF. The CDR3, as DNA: TGTGCCAGTGGGATGGGACAGGGCAATCAGCCCCAGCATTTT.

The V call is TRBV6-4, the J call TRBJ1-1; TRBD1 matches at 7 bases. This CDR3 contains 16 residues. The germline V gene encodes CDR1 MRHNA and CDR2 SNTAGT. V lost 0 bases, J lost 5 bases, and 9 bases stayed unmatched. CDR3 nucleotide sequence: TGTGCCAGCAGTGACTCGACCTCAGGGACAGTGACTGAAGCTTTCTTT. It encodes CASSDSTSGTVTEAFF.

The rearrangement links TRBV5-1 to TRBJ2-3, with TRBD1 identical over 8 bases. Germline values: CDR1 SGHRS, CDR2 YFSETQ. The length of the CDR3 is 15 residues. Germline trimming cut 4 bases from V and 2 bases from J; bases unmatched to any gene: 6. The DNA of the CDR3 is TGCGCCAGCAGCCACGGACAGGGACCCACAGATACGCAGTATTTT. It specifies CASSHGQGPTDTQYF.

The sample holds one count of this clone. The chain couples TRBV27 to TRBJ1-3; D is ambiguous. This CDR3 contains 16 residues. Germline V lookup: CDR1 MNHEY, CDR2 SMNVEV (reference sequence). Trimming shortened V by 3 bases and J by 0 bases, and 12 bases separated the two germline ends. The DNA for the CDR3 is TGTGCCAGCAGTTTGGGCAGAACCTTCTCTGGAAACACCATATATTTT. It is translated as CASSLGRTFSGNTIYF.

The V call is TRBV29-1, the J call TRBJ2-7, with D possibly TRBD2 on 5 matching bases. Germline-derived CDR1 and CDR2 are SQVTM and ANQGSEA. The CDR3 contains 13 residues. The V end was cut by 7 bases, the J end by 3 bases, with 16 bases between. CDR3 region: CSARGDKSYEQYF. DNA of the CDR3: TGCAGCGCCCGGGGTGACAAGAGCTACGAGCAGTACTTC.

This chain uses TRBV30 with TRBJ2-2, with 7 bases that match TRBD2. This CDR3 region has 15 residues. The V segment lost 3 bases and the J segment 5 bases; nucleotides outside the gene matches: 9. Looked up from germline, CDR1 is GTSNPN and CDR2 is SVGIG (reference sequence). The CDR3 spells CAWSPSGKRTGELFF. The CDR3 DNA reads TGTGCCTGGAGCCCCAGCGGGAAGAGGACCGGGGAGCTGTTTTTT.

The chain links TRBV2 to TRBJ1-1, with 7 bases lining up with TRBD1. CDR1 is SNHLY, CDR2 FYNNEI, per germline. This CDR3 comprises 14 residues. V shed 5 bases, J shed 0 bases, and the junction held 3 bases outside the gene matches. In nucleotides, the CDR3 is TGTGCCAGCAGTCGACAGGGCCTGAACACTGAAGCTTTCTTT. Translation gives CASSRQGLNTEAFF.

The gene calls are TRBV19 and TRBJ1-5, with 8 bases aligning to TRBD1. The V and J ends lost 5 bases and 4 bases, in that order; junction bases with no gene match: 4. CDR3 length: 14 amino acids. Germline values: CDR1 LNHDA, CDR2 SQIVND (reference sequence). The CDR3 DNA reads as TGTGCCAGTAGTCAGGGGGCTTTGAATCAGCCCCAGCATTTT. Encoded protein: CASSQGALNQPQHF.

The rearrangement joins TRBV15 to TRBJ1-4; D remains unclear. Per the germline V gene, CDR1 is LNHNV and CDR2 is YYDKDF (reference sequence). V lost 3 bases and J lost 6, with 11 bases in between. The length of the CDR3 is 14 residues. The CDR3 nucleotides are TGTGCCACCAGCAGTGCGGTGTTCTATGAAAAACTGTTTTTT. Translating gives CATSSAVFYEKLFF.

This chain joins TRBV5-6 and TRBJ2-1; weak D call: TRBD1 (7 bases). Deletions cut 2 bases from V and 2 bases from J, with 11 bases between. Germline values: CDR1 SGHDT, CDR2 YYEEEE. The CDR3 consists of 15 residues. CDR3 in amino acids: CASSFGRGAYNEQFF. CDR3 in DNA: TGTGCCAGCAGCTTCGGCAGGGGGGCCTACAATGAGCAGTTCTTC.

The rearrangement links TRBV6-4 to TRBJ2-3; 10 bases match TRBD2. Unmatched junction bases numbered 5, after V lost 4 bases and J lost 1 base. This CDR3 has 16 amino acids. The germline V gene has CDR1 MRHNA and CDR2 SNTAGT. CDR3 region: CASSVSGTSGTDTQYF. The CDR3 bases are TGTGCCAGCAGTGTCTCCGGGACTAGCGGCACAGATACGCAGTATTTT.

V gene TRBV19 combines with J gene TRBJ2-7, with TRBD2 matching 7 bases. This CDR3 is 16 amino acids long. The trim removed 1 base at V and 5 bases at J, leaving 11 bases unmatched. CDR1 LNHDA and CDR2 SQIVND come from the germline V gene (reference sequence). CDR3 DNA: TGTGCCAGTAGTATAGGGACGGGCGGGGGTAACGACGAGCAGTACTTC. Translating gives CASSIGTGGGNDEQYF.

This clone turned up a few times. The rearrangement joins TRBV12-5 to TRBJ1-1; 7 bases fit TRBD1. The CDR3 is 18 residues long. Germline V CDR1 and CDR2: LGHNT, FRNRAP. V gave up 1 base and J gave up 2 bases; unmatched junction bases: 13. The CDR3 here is CASGLAKGQNFYNTEAFF. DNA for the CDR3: TGTGCTAGTGGTTTGGCGAAGGGACAGAATTTTTACAACACTGAAGCTTTCTTT.

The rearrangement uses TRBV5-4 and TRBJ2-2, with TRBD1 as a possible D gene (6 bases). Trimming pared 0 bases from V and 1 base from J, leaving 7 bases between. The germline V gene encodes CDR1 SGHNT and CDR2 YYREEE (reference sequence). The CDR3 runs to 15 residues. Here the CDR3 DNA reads TGTGCCAGCAGCTTGGTACAGGGGAACACCGGGGAGCTGTTTTTT. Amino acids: CASSLVQGNTGELFF.

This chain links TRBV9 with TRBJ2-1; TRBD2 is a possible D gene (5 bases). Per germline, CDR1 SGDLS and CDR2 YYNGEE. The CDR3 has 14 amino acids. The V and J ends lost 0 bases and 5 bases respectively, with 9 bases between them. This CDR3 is CASSVGSSNNEQFF. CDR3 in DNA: TGTGCCAGCAGCGTAGGATCTAGCAACAATGAGCAGTTCTTC.

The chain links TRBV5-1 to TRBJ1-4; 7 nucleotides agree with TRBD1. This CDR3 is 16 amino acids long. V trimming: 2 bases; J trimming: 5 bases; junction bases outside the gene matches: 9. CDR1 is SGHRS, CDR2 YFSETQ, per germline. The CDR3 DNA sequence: TGCGCCAGCAGCTTACCTTCGGGACAGCTAAATGAAAAACTGTTTTTT. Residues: CASSLPSGQLNEKLFF.

The CDR3 sequence is CASSRYRVGNQPQHF. CDR3 sequence (DNA): TGTGCCAGCAGCAGGTACAGGGTGGGCAATCAGCCCCAGCATTTT. The genes are TRBV21-1 and TRBJ1-5; TRBD1, the table's D call, was not compared with the DNA. TRBV21-1 is recorded as a pseudogene. The CDR3 sequence is 15 residues long.

The CDR3 here is CASSLTYGTLFRYGYTF. In DNA form, the CDR3 reads TGTGCCAGCAGTCTCACCTACGGGACACTGTTTCGATATGGCTACACCTTC. This chain links TRBV27 with TRBJ1-2; D possibly corresponds to TRBD1 (6 bases). CDR3 size: 17 residues. V was shortened by 5 bases and J by 5 bases, with 24 bases between the two germline ends. The germline V gene encodes CDR1 MNHEY and CDR2 SMNVEV (reference sequence).

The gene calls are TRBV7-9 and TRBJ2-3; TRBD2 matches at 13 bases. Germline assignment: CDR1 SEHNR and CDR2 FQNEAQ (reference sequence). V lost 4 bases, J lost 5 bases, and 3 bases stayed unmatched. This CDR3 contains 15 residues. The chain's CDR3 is CASSSRLAGGDTQYF. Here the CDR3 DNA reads TGTGCCAGCAGCTCGAGACTAGCGGGAGGAGATACGCAGTATTTT.

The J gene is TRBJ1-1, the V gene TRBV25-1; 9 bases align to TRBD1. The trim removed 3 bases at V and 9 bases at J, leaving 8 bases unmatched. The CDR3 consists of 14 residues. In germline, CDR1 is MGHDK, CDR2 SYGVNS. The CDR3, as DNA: TGTGCCAGCAGTGACCCTAGGACAGGGGAAAAAGCTTTCTTT. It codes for CASSDPRTGEKAFF.

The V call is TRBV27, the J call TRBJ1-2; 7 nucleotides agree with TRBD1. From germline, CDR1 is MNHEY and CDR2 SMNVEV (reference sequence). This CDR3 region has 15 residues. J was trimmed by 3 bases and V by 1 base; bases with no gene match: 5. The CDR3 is CASSLFTGVDYGYTF. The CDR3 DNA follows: TGTGCCAGCAGTTTATTTACAGGGGTTGACTATGGCTACACCTTC.

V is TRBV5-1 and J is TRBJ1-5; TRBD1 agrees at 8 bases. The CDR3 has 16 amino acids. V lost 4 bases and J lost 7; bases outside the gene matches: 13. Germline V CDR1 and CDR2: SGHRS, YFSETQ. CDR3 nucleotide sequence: TGCGCCAGCAGCCCAGGACAGGGTGTAGGTTGGCAGCCCCAGCATTTT. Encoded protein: CASSPGQGVGWQPQHF.

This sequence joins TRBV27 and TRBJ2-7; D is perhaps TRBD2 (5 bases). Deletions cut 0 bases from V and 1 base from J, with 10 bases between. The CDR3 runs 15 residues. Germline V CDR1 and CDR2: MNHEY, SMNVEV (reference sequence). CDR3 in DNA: TGTGCCAGCAGTTTATCGTTCGGGATTTCCTACGAGCAGTACTTC. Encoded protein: CASSLSFGISYEQYF.

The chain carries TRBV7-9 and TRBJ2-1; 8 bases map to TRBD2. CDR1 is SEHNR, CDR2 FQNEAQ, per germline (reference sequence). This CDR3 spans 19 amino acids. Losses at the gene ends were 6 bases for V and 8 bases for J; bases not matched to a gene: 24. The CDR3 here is CASSLLRGLAGTRGDEQFF. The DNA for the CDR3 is TGTGCCAGCAGTTTACTACGGGGTTTGGCCGGGACTAGGGGGGATGAGCAGTTCTTC.

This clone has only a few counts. The DNA for the CDR3 is TGTGCCATCAGTGAGGCGACAGGGGGCGGGGGCACAGATACGCAGTATTTT. It translates to CAISEATGGGGTDTQYF. The chain recombines TRBV10-3 with TRBJ2-3; 10 positions match TRBD1. V gave up 2 bases and J gave up 1 base; unmatched junction bases: 6. Per germline, CDR1 ENHRY and CDR2 SYGVKD. The CDR3 consists of 17 residues.

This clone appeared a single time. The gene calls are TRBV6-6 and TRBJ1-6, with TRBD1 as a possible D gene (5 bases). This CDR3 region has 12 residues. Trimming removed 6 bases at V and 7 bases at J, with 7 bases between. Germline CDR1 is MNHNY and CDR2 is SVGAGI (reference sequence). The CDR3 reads CASREGNSPLHF. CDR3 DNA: TGTGCCAGCAGGGAGGGGAATTCACCCCTCCACTTT.

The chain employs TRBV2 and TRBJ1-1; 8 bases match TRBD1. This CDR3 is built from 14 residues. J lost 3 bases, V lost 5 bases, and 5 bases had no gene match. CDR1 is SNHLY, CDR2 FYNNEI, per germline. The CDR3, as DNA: TGTGCCAGCAGTAGTACAGGGGGGGACACTGAAGCTTTCTTT. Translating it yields CASSSTGGDTEAFF.

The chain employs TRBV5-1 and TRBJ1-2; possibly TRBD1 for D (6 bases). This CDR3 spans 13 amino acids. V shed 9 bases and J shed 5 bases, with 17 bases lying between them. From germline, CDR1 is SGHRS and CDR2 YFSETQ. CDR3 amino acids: CAIPPPGVYGYTF. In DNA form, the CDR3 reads TGCGCCATCCCCCCCCCAGGGGTTTATGGCTACACCTTC.